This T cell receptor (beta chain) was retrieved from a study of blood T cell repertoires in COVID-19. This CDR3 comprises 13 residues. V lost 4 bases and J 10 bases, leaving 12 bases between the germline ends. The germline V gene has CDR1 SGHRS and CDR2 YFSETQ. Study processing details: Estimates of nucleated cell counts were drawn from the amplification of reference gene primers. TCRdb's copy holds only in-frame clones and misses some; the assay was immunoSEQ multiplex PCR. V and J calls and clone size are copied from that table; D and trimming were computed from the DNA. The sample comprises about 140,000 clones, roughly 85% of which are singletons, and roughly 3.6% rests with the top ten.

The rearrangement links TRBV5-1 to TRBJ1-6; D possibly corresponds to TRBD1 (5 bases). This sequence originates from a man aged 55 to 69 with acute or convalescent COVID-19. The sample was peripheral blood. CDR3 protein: CASSRSDTSPLHF. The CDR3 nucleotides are TGCGCCAGCAGCCGTTCGGACACGTCACCCCTCCACTTT.